The 25 T cell receptor beta chains below come from one sample, sequenced in a study of cytomegalovirus exposure and HLA in healthy donors. Primers: 60 Vbeta forward and 13 Jbeta reverse. This table comes from immunoSEQ multiplex PCR, and its TCRdb copy is limited to in-frame clones, with some not included. The data contain around 180,000 clones, approximately 88% of them singletons. Sequenced input: PBMCs. The receptors derive from a boy aged 2 to 10 in good health and CMV-seronegative.

The rearrangement joins TRBV27 to TRBJ2-7; 8 bases fit TRBD1. Germline V gives CDR1 MNHEY, CDR2 SMNVEV (reference sequence). The ends lost 6 bases at V and 4 bases at J; junction bases unmatched: 8. The CDR3 contains 14 residues. The CDR3 spells CASRPGQARYEQYF. The CDR3 region has the DNA TGTGCCAGCAGACCGGGACAGGCTCGATACGAGCAGTACTTC.

The chain joins TRBV30 to TRBJ1-1; no definite D call. The germline V gene encodes CDR1 GTSNPN and CDR2 SVGIG (reference sequence). Trimming shortened V by 0 bases and J by 5 bases, and 16 bases separated the two germline ends. This CDR3 has 15 amino acids. CDR3 nucleotide sequence: TGTGCCTGGAGTGTACAGTCGGGGATTGGGACTGAAGCTTTCTTT. It translates to CAWSVQSGIGTEAFF.

In this sample, this clone turned up once. This chain uses TRBV15 with TRBJ2-5; 12 bases match TRBD1. This CDR3 contains 16 residues. Unmatched junction bases numbered 9, after V lost 7 bases and J lost 3 bases. Per the germline V gene, CDR1 is LNHNV and CDR2 is YYDKDF (reference sequence). The CDR3 loop reads CATIQCGTGGEETQYF. The CDR3 DNA is TGTGCCACCATCCAGTGCGGGACAGGGGGCGAAGAGACCCAGTACTTC.

In this sample, this clone turned up once. V gene TRBV9 combines with J gene TRBJ2-3, with 9 bases fitting TRBD2. Germline loops: CDR1 SGDLS, CDR2 YYNGEE. The CDR3 consists of 16 residues. With V trimmed by 0 bases and J by 2 bases, 4 bases remained unmatched. The CDR3 protein is CASSVGLAGFTDTQYF. In nucleotides, the CDR3 is TGTGCCAGCAGCGTAGGGCTAGCGGGATTCACAGATACGCAGTATTTT.

As concerns this clone: The junction differs from germline at one of its ends, possibly a read error. The chain links TRBV7-8 to TRBJ1-2; 8 bases map to TRBD1. CDR1 and CDR2 (germline): SGHVS, FQNEAQ. This CDR3 region has 15 residues. This chain's CDR3 is CASSLRAGGDRGYIF. CDR3 nucleotide sequence: TGTGCCAGCAGCTTAAGGGCAGGGGGCGATCGGGGCTACATCTTC.

The V call is TRBV18, the J call TRBJ2-7; D might be TRBD2 (5 bases). V was clipped by 6 bases and J by 2 bases, with 11 bases between them. Germline CDR1 KGHSH, CDR2 LQKENI. The CDR3 sequence is 13 residues long. In DNA, the CDR3 is TGTGCCAGCTCGCCCGGGATGGCCTACGAGCAGTACGTC. Its translation is CASSPGMAYEQYV.

Written as DNA, the CDR3 is TGTGCCAGCAGCTTGACTAGCGGGGGGGTTCGAGAGACCCAGTACTTC. Its protein is CASSLTSGGVRETQYF. The V gene is TRBV13, the J gene TRBJ2-5; TRBD2 matches 14 bases. The CDR3 contains 16 residues. The V gene end was trimmed by 3 bases and the J gene end by 4 bases; junction bases not matched to a gene: 4. Germline lookup yields CDR1 PRHDT and CDR2 FYEKMQ (reference sequence).

This clone came up a few times. This sequence joins TRBV5-4 and TRBJ2-7, with a possible D match to TRBD2 (5 bases). CDR1 is SGHNT, CDR2 YYREEE, per germline (reference sequence). CDR3 length equals 13 residues. Trimming removed 2 bases at V and 5 bases at J, with 11 bases between. The CDR3 protein is CASSFRRADEQYF. CDR3 DNA sequence: TGTGCCAGCAGCTTCCGGCGGGCTGACGAGCAGTACTTC.

V usage is TRBV2 and J usage is TRBJ2-3; unclear D gene. CDR1 and CDR2 (germline): SNHLY, FYNNEI. The V end lost 7 bases, the J end lost 0 bases, and 11 bases lay between the germline ends. The CDR3 covers 14 residues. The CDR3 here is CASKAARSTDTQYF. DNA of the CDR3: TGTGCCAGCAAGGCGGCGAGAAGCACAGATACGCAGTATTTT. Full variable domain (missing parts from reference TRBV2 and TRBJ2-3): EPEVTQTPSHQVTQMGQEVILRCVPISNHLYFYWYRQILGQKVEFLVSFYNNEISEKSEIFDDQFSVERPDGSNFTLKIRSTKLEDSAMYFCASKAARSTDTQYFGPGTRLTVL.

J is TRBJ1-6 and V is TRBV5-1; no definite D call. V was trimmed by 0 bases and J by 0 bases, leaving 13 bases between them. The CDR3 loop spans 18 amino acids. Germline CDR1 and CDR2: SGHRS and YFSETQ. DNA for the CDR3: TGCGCCAGCAGCTTGGCCTGGGAGGGAAGCTCCTATAATTCACCCCTCCACTTT. Translation: CASSLAWEGSSYNSPLHF.

The V and J genes are TRBV5-1 and TRBJ1-1; D unclear. In germline, CDR1 is SGHRS, CDR2 YFSETQ. Trimming stripped 4 bases from V and 0 bases from J, with 13 bases between. This CDR3 has 15 amino acids. The CDR3 bases are TGCGCCAGCAGCGTGGGGAGTGTCTTGAACACTGAAGCTTTCTTT. This codes for CASSVGSVLNTEAFF.

This clone was seen only a few times. V gene TRBV7-3 combines with J gene TRBJ2-7, with 9 bases aligning to TRBD1. With 5 bases clipped from V and 3 bases from J, the junction kept 17 bases outside the gene matches. Per germline, CDR1 SGHTA and CDR2 FQGTGA. CDR3 length: 18 amino acids. CDR3 DNA sequence: TGTGCCAGCAGCGCCCGGGTAGGGGACAGGGCTATTCTCTACGAGCAGTACTTC. Translating it yields CASSARVGDRAILYEQYF.

In the case of this clone: Other DNA sequences in the sample encode the same CDR3. The rearrangement links TRBV5-1 to TRBJ2-5; TRBD2 might be the D (5 bases). The germline V gene encodes CDR1 SGHRS and CDR2 YFSETQ. The CDR3 has 13 residues. V lost 2 bases and J lost 2, with 7 bases in between. The CDR3 DNA sequence: TGCGCCAGCAGCTTCCGGGGACAAGAGACCCAGTACTTC. This gives the protein CASSFRGQETQYF.

The rearrangement joins TRBV15 to TRBJ2-5; D not resolved. V lost 0 bases to trimming and J lost 5 bases, with 7 bases between them. This CDR3 has 13 residues. In germline, CDR1 is LNHNV, CDR2 YYDKDF (reference sequence). CDR3 nucleotide sequence: TGTGCCACCAGCAGAGATGTCGGGGAGACCCAGTACTTC. Translated, it gives CATSRDVGETQYF.

The J gene is TRBJ1-1, the V gene TRBV2; no definite D call. The germline gives CDR1 SNHLY, CDR2 FYNNEI. Trimming shortened V by 6 bases and J by 8 bases, and 7 bases separated the two germline ends. The CDR3 is made up of 10 amino acids. The CDR3 region is CASRAVEAFF. Written as DNA, the CDR3 is TGTGCCAGCAGGGCGGTAGAAGCTTTCTTT.

This clone was picked up a small number of times. The chain links TRBV10-1 to TRBJ2-7; 12 nucleotides align to TRBD2. Per germline, CDR1 WNHNN and CDR2 SYGVQD (reference sequence). V lost 4 bases to trimming and J lost 7 bases; unmatched junction nucleotides: 11. The CDR3 has 16 residues. The CDR3 reads CASSGHTSGGPGEQYV. CDR3 DNA: TGCGCCAGCAGTGGACATACTAGCGGGGGGCCGGGGGAGCAGTACGTC.

The chain combines TRBV4-3 with TRBJ1-2, with a possible D match to TRBD1 (5 bases). Germline CDR1 reads LGHNA; CDR2 reads YSLEER. This CDR3 comprises 19 residues. The V and J ends lost 3 bases and 4 bases respectively, with 27 bases between them. CDR3 bases: TGCGCCAGCAGCCACCTCGACAGTGGACGACTCCTCTACCGCTATGGCTACACCTTC. Translation gives CASSHLDSGRLLYRYGYTF.

The rearrangement links TRBV7-6 to TRBJ2-3; 8 nucleotides align to TRBD1. The CDR3 has 21 amino acids. Germline loops: CDR1 SGHVS, CDR2 FNYEAQ. The ends lost 1 base at V and 3 bases at J; junction bases unmatched: 21. CDR3 nucleotides: TGTGCCAGCAGCTTAGGTGGCGGACTTCGGACAGGGAGATTTAGGACAGATACGCAGTATTTT. Encoded protein: CASSLGGGLRTGRFRTDTQYF. Drawing the rest from reference TRBV7-6 and TRBJ2-3, the complete variable domain is GAGVSQSPRYKVTKRGQDVALRCDPISGHVSLYWYRQALGQGPEFLTYFNYEAQQDKSGLPNDRFSAERPEGSISTLTIQRTEQRDSAMYRCASSLGGGLRTGRFRTDTQYFGPGTRLTVL.

This clone was seen only a few times. The gene calls are TRBV27 and TRBJ2-2; 8 positions agree with TRBD2. The junction had 13 bases not matched to a gene; V was cut back by 3 bases and J by 7 bases. The length of the CDR3 is 17 residues. In germline, CDR1 is MNHEY, CDR2 SMNVEV (reference sequence). Here the CDR3 reads CASSLGLGGAIFGELFF. CDR3 in DNA: TGTGCCAGCAGTTTGGGGCTCGGGGGGGCCATTTTCGGGGAGCTGTTTTTT.

The rearrangement joins TRBV6-1 to TRBJ2-2; 10 nucleotides align to TRBD2. Germline trimming cut 0 bases from V and 0 bases from J; bases unmatched to any gene: 4. The germline V gene has CDR1 MNHNS and CDR2 SASEGT. This CDR3 contains 18 residues. Here the CDR3 reads CASSEALAGAANTGELFF. CDR3 bases: TGTGCCAGCAGTGAAGCGCTAGCGGGAGCCGCGAACACCGGGGAGCTGTTTTTT.

The rearrangement uses TRBV7-3 and TRBJ1-1; 8 bases line up with TRBD1. V shed 5 bases, J shed 4 bases, and the junction held 9 bases outside the gene matches. CDR3 length: 15 residues. Looked up from germline, CDR1 is SGHTA and CDR2 is FQGTGA. CDR3: CASSPGQGWSTEAFF. CDR3 sequence (DNA): TGTGCCAGCAGCCCAGGACAGGGATGGAGCACTGAAGCTTTCTTT.

Only a few counts were recorded for this clone. V usage is TRBV5-4 and J usage is TRBJ2-7, with D perhaps TRBD2 (6 bases). This CDR3 is 13 amino acids long. The V end was cut by 6 bases, the J end by 5 bases, with 15 bases between. Germline loops: CDR1 SGHNT, CDR2 YYREEE (reference sequence). The CDR3 protein is CASTPEGLHEQYF. The CDR3 DNA is TGTGCCAGCACCCCGGAGGGACTCCACGAGCAGTACTTC.

This clone turned up a few times. CDR3 protein: CASSLEQSTSNSPLHF. CDR3 DNA sequence: TGTGCCAGCAGCTTGGAACAATCCACGTCGAATTCACCCCTCCACTTT. The rearrangement links TRBV5-6 to TRBJ1-6; D not certain. Germline CDR1 reads SGHDT; CDR2 reads YYEEEE. V gave up 0 bases and J gave up 7 bases, with 14 bases separating them. The CDR3 runs to 16 residues.

The chain links TRBV15 to TRBJ2-2, with 7 bases lining up with TRBD1. Per the germline V gene, CDR1 is LNHNV and CDR2 is YYDKDF (reference sequence). The junction had 5 bases not matched to a gene; V was cut back by 5 bases and J by 2 bases. CDR3 length: 15 amino acids. The CDR3: CATSPTGSNTGELFF. CDR3 bases: TGTGCCACCAGCCCGACAGGGTCCAACACCGGGGAGCTGTTTTTT.

This clone was recorded a few times. This chain joins TRBV6-6 and TRBJ2-1; the D gene is possibly TRBD1 (6 bases). The CDR3 loop spans 14 amino acids. The V gene's germline CDR1 is MNHNY and CDR2 SVGAGI (reference sequence). The V end lost 4 bases, the J end lost 3 bases, and 10 bases lay between the germline ends. In DNA form, the CDR3 reads TGTGCCAGCAGTTCCACGGACAGCTACAATGAGCAGTTCTTC. This gives the protein CASSSTDSYNEQFF.